This T cell receptor (beta chain) was sequenced in a study of blood T cell repertoires in COVID-19 (dated by TCRdb to the early 2020s). Concerning the study at large: Samples from collaborators originated in the United States, Italy and Spain and spanned both the acute and convalescent phases of COVID-19. The prospective study material was composed of cDNA or gDNA derived from T cells, B-cell-depleted T cells, or PBMCs. The dataset comprised deeply sampled blood TCRbeta repertoires from subjects exposed to, actively infected with, or recovered from COVID-19. A freely available public database, intended as a resource for researchers studying the immune response to SARS-CoV-2, is where the repertoires were released. Samples came from the ongoing ImmuneRACE study (first 160 participants) plus 1,254 subjects from 6 global collaborators. A de-identified subject ID, COVID-19 status, age in years and sex were almost always included in the sample metadata. HLA class I and class II types, where available, came from metadata supplied by the sample provider rather than from assay-based typing.

Results and caveats for the whole study, not just this receptor: Clinical and demographic metadata were provided uncurated, with the amount varying by source and participant.

A second Seattle source provided samples from volunteer blood donors who had recovered from COVID-19. Whole blood was collected in K2EDTA tubes by collaborating institutions according to the institutions' own protocols. For TCRbeta analysis, collaborator samples were shipped as frozen whole blood, as isolated PBMCs, or as DNA extracted from either sample type. The germline V gene (reference sequence) provides CDR1 LGHDT and CDR2 YNNKEL. From its cysteine to its phenylalanine, the CDR3 spans 15 amino acids. Only the CDR3 DNA is retained, 45 bases long and in frame from the first base. V loses 7 bases, J loses 10 bases, and the germline ends lie 25 bases apart. The immunoSEQ Assay, a bias-controlled multiplex PCR, was used to amplify TCRbeta CDR3 regions from genomic DNA. The study's own analysis went as follows. Within the assay, amplification of reference gene primers was used to estimate how many nucleated cells each sample contained. Sequence reads were collapsed and filtered to measure the absolute abundance of every unique TCRbeta CDR3 rearrangement. For each sample, productive Simpson clonality was calculated as the square root of Simpson's diversity index across productive rearrangements. TCRdb retrieved this table from immuneACCESS and kept in-frame rearrangements only. Not all clones are present; in checked studies, unresolved V genes account for under half, and no reason is known for the remainder. V and J calls and clone size follow that table, whereas D and trimming were derived from the DNA. The sample table lists roughly 250,000 clones, about nine tenths of them with a count of one. The ten biggest clones cover approximately 7.9% of the sample.

Comment on this clone: Its antigen specificity is not known. Base qualities are missing; no much larger clone stands one base away.

The V and J genes are TRBV3-1 (or the pseudogene TRBV3-2) and TRBJ1-2; the D gene is unclear. The sequence was obtained from a man aged 55 to 70 who had recovered from COVID-19. Specimen: peripheral blood. The CDR3 corresponds to CASTTAKIGPTSYTF. The base sequence is TGTGCCAGCACCACAGCCAAAATAGGCCCAACTTCCTACACCTTC.